A single sample gave rise to the 20 T cell receptor beta chains below, sequenced in a study of cytomegalovirus exposure and HLA in healthy donors. A multiplex PCR was run with 60 Vbeta primers and 13 Jbeta primers. Measured with immunoSEQ multiplex PCR; TCRdb has only the in-frame clones, and not every one. The table shows tens of thousands of clones, with roughly 78% occurring only once. Sequencing was done on a sample of PBMCs. The source is a woman aged 40 to 49 in good health and CMV-seropositive.

The chain is built from TRBV29-1 and TRBJ2-5, with D perhaps TRBD1 (5 bases). Trimming took off 7 bases at V and 5 bases at J, with 8 bases between the two ends. CDR1 is SQVTM and CDR2 is ANQGSEA in the germline V gene. This CDR3 has 10 amino acids. CDR3 loop: CSGGVETQYF. CDR3 DNA: TGCAGCGGGGGCGTCGAGACCCAGTACTTC.

The chain has TRBV29-1 and TRBJ1-1; D perhaps matches TRBD1 (5 bases). The CDR3 runs to 11 residues. Trimming took 4 bases from V and 8 from J, leaving 11 bases between them. In germline, CDR1 is SQVTM, CDR2 ANQGSEA. The CDR3 spells CSVGDSPEAFF. CDR3 nucleotides: TGCAGCGTTGGTGACAGCCCCGAAGCTTTCTTT. Looking up the rest from reference TRBV29-1 and TRBJ1-1 gives the full variable domain: SAVISQKPSRDICQRGTSLTIQCQVDSQVTMMFWYRQQPGQSLTLIATANQGSEATYESGFVIDKFPISRPNLTFSTLTVSNMSPEDSSIYLCSVGDSPEAFFGQGTRLTVV.

The chain recombines TRBV6-6 with TRBJ2-3; D not resolved. V lost 6 bases to trimming and J lost 2 bases, with 15 bases between them. Per germline, CDR1 MNHNY and CDR2 SVGAGI (reference sequence). There are 15 residues in the CDR3. The CDR3 region has the DNA TGTGCCAGCAGCCGTACCGAGGCCCCCACAGATACGCAGTATTTT. This codes for CASSRTEAPTDTQYF.

The chain is built from TRBV7-3 and TRBJ2-3; D call uncertain. CDR1 and CDR2 from the germline V gene are SGHTA and FQGTGA. V lost 3 bases to trimming and J lost 5 bases, with 15 bases between them. CDR3 length: 15 amino acids. CDR3 region: CASSLSKTPRDTQYF. The DNA of the CDR3 is TGTGCCAGCAGCTTGTCGAAGACTCCCAGAGATACGCAGTATTTT.

CDR3 residues: CSVGVGDWTDNYGYTF. As DNA, the CDR3 is TGCAGCGTTGGTGTGGGGGACTGGACGGACAACTATGGCTACACCTTC. The chain employs TRBV29-1 and TRBJ1-2; tentatively, D is TRBD1 (5 bases). The V gene lost 4 bases and the J gene lost 2 bases, with 20 bases spanning the gap. This CDR3 spans 16 amino acids. Looked up from germline, CDR1 is SQVTM and CDR2 is ANQGSEA.

The chain uses TRBV28 and TRBJ1-5; D gene uncertain. The V end was cut by 7 bases, the J end by 1 base, with 14 bases between. CDR1 is MDHEN, CDR2 SYDVKM, per germline. The CDR3 contains 15 residues. The CDR3 region is CASNIFRTSNQPQHF. Written as DNA, the CDR3 is TGTGCCAGCAATATATTTCGTACAAGCAATCAGCCCCAGCATTTT.

The chain employs TRBV7-2 and TRBJ2-6; TRBD1 aligns across 10 bases. V shed 8 bases and J 3 bases; nucleotides not matched to a gene: 10. CDR1 SGHTA and CDR2 FQGNSA come from the germline V gene. The CDR3 totals 17 residues. The CDR3 region is CASSARTGGFGANVLTF. DNA of the CDR3: TGTGCCAGCTCCGCCAGGACAGGGGGGTTTGGGGCCAACGTCCTGACTTTC.

The chain couples TRBV7-2 to TRBJ2-2; 7 bases fit TRBD2. Trimming took 0 bases from V and 5 from J; bases not matched to a gene: 6. The germline gives CDR1 SGHTA, CDR2 FQGNSA. There are 16 residues in the CDR3. Here the CDR3 DNA reads TGTGCCAGCAGCTTAGCGGGCGGGAGTAGTACCGGGGAGCTGTTTTTT. As protein: CASSLAGGSSTGELFF.

This chain uses TRBV5-4 with TRBJ2-2; the match to TRBD2 covers 8 bases. The trim removed 0 bases at V and 5 bases at J, leaving 9 bases unmatched. In germline, CDR1 is SGHNT, CDR2 YYREEE (reference sequence). The CDR3 runs to 17 residues. The CDR3 here is CASSLAGSGSLTGELFF. In nucleotides, the CDR3 is TGTGCCAGCAGCTTGGCCGGAAGCGGGAGTTTAACCGGGGAGCTGTTTTTT.

Only one count was recorded for this clone. The chain joins TRBV28 to TRBJ2-5; TRBD2 might be the D (5 bases). V dropped 2 bases and J dropped 0 bases, with 10 bases sitting between them. This CDR3 has 15 amino acids. CDR1 MDHEN and CDR2 SYDVKM come from the germline V gene. The CDR3 DNA reads TGTGCCAGCAGTTTAACGGGGAGTCACCAAGAGACCCAGTACTTC. Its protein product is CASSLTGSHQETQYF.

The sample holds one count of this clone. J is TRBJ2-7 and V is TRBV28, with D hard to call. CDR1 and CDR2 (germline): MDHEN, SYDVKM. The CDR3 is 11 residues long. V lost 6 bases and J lost 6, with 9 bases in between. Here the CDR3 DNA reads TGTGCCAGCAGCGTCAGGTCCGAGCAGTACTTC. This translates into CASSVRSEQYF.

The chain recombines TRBV4-3 with TRBJ1-1, with D possibly being TRBD1 (5 bases). Germline-derived CDR1 and CDR2 are LGHNA and YSLEER. This CDR3 spans 15 amino acids. V was trimmed by 0 bases and J by 1 base, leaving 9 bases between them. CDR3 DNA: TGCGCCAGCAGCCAAGATGGGGGGGGGAACACTGAAGCTTTCTTT. It specifies CASSQDGGGNTEAFF.

The chain recombines TRBV5-1 with TRBJ2-1; TRBD2 might be the D (6 bases). The germline gives CDR1 SGHRS, CDR2 YFSETQ. V shed 7 bases and J shed 9 bases, with 23 bases lying between them. The CDR3 covers 15 residues. The CDR3 DNA sequence: TGCGCCAGCTCAATGTCCGGGACTCTGGAAGGTGAGCAGTTCTTC. The encoded protein is CASSMSGTLEGEQFF.

The CDR3 region has the DNA TGTGCCAGCAGTGCCCTGTTTCGAGGAAACACTGAAGCTTTCTTT. Translating it yields CASSALFRGNTEAFF. The chain couples TRBV6-1 to TRBJ1-1, with no clear D. Germline CDR1 reads MNHNS; CDR2 reads SASEGT. CDR3 length: 15 amino acids. V gave up 4 bases and J gave up 2 bases, with 14 bases separating them.

The chain has TRBV19 and TRBJ1-3, with D perhaps matching TRBD1 (5 bases). Germline assignment: CDR1 LNHDA and CDR2 SQIVND (reference sequence). Trimming took 10 bases from V and 4 from J, leaving 8 bases between them. This CDR3 has 11 amino acids. The CDR3 DNA is TGTGCCACCTCAGGGGGAAACACCATATATTTT. Translated, it gives CATSGGNTIYF.

This chain uses TRBV4-3 with TRBJ2-1, with a weak D call TRBD1 (6 bases). Per germline, CDR1 LGHNA and CDR2 YSLEER. The germline V and J ends were trimmed by 0 bases and 9 bases, with 12 bases remaining between them. The CDR3 extends over 14 amino acids. The CDR3 spells CASSQDPQGGEQFF. CDR3 nucleotides: TGCGCCAGCAGCCAAGATCCCCAAGGGGGTGAGCAGTTCTTC.

This rearrangement joins TRBV11-2 to TRBJ2-6, with D unclear. The V end lost 7 bases, the J end lost 0 bases, and 10 bases lay between the germline ends. The CDR3 is 15 amino acids. The germline V gene has CDR1 SGHAT and CDR2 FQNNGV. The CDR3 nucleotides are TGTGCCAGCACCCCCGGAGACTCTGGGGCCAACGTCCTGACTTTC. It translates to CASTPGDSGANVLTF.

The chain recombines TRBV4-3 with TRBJ2-2, with 9 bases matching TRBD2. The trim removed 1 base at V and 7 bases at J, leaving 7 bases unmatched. Per germline, CDR1 LGHNA and CDR2 YSLEER. This CDR3 spans 16 amino acids. The CDR3 bases are TGCGCCAGCAGCCAAGCTGCGGGAGGGGAAGGCGGGGAGCTGTTTTTT. Protein sequence: CASSQAAGGEGGELFF.

The sample holds one count of this clone. The junction departs from the called germline gene at one end, perhaps through a read error. The gene calls are TRBV7-7 and TRBJ2-7; 11 nucleotides match TRBD2. The germline V gene has CDR1 SSHAT and CDR2 FNYEAQ (reference sequence). CDR3 length: 15 amino acids. CDR3 DNA: TGTGCTAGCAGCTTACTAGCGGGAGACTCCTACGAGCAGTACTTC. This encodes CASSLLAGDSYEQYF. The full variable domain, rest sourced from reference TRBV7-7 and TRBJ2-7, is GAGVSQSPRYKVTKRGQDVTLRCDPISSHATLYWYQQALGQGPEFLTYFNYEAQPDKSGLPSDRFSAERPEGSISTLTIQRTEQRDSAMYRCASSLLAGDSYEQYFGPGTRLTVT.

The chain couples TRBV21-1 to TRBJ2-7; the table calls TRBD1, which could not be checked here. TRBV21-1 is tagged as a pseudogene. The CDR3 sequence is 10 residues long. CDR3 protein: CWGRRYEQYF. The CDR3 nucleotides read TGTTGGGGCCGCCGGTACGAGCAGTACTTC.